This section outlines one T cell receptor beta chain sequence together with its context. The PCR was carried out with 60 Vbeta primers and 13 Jbeta primers. The assay was immunoSEQ multiplex PCR, and TCRdb's table has in-frame clones only and misses some. Among approximately 150,000 clones listed, roughly four fifths were seen once. The data belong to a study of cytomegalovirus exposure and HLA in healthy donors. The CDR3 covers 15 residues. Germline lookup yields CDR1 LNHDA and CDR2 SQIVND (reference sequence). J lost 3 bases, V lost 6 bases, and 9 bases had no gene match. Sequencing input: PBMCs. The TCR sequence derives from a man aged 40-49 years in good health and CMV-seronegative. The gene calls are TRBV19 and TRBJ1-2, with 8 bases matching TRBD1. The CDR3 sequence: CASRTSGGVYYGYTF. The DNA of the CDR3 is TGTGCCAGTAGGACCTCAGGGGGCGTTTACTATGGCTACACCTTC.